One sample yielded the 20 T cell receptor beta chains listed below, sequenced in a study of T-cell reconstitution after alpha-beta-depleted transplantation in children. The TCRbeta library was prepared with unique molecular identifiers. Each CDR3 protein is one row after TCRdb ran MiXCR on the PCR reads. There are a few hundred thousand distinct CDR3 sequences in the sample; 10% to 15% occur only once, and approximately 4.2% lies in the top ten. The sequences come from PBMCs, collected from the stem cell graft. The source of these receptors is a human donor who donated a stem cell graft to a child with Fanconi anemia.

This clonotype was detected many times. V usage is TRBV12-3 or TRBV12-4 and J usage is TRBJ2-1; the D gene could be TRBD1 or TRBD2 (5 bases each). The CDR3 totals 14 residues. V lost 6 bases and J 6 bases, leaving 15 bases between the germline ends. Here the CDR3 reads CASSWDPRFNEQFF. The CDR3 DNA is TGTGCCAGCAGCTGGGACCCGAGGTTCAATGAGCAGTTCTTC.

This clonotype was counted at least ten times. This sequence joins TRBV5-6 and TRBJ2-7; D perhaps matches TRBD1 (5 bases). With 0 bases removed from V and 5 bases from J, the gap between germline ends came to 12 bases. This CDR3 has 14 amino acids. Germline-derived CDR1 and CDR2 are SGHDT and YYEEEE. The CDR3 nucleotides read TGTGCCAGCAGCTTGGGACAGATCAGTCACGAGCAGTACTTC. Translated, it gives CASSLGQISHEQYF.

The chain employs TRBV7-9 and TRBJ2-6; D is possibly TRBD2 (5 bases). Trimming shortened V by 5 bases and J by 1 base, and 12 bases separated the two germline ends. Germline CDR1 SEHNR, CDR2 FQNEAQ (reference sequence). The CDR3 is made up of 16 amino acids. As DNA, the CDR3 is TGTGCCAGCAGCCCCCCCAGAGGGTCTGGGGCCAACGTCCTGACTTTC. Translating gives CASSPPRGSGANVLTF.

This clonotype was seen many times. This sequence joins TRBV29-1 and TRBJ2-5, with a weak D call TRBD2 (6 bases). Germline V CDR1 and CDR2: SQVTM, ANQGSEA. CDR3 size: 13 residues. Trimming stripped 4 bases from V and 1 base from J, with 10 bases between. In DNA form, the CDR3 reads TGCAGCGTTGCGGTGGGGGGCCAAGAGACCCAGTACTTC. Amino acid sequence: CSVAVGGQETQYF.

This sequence joins TRBV5-4 and TRBJ1-1; D is unclear. The CDR3 is 17 amino acids. The V gene's germline CDR1 is SGHNT and CDR2 YYREEE (reference sequence). V was cut by 0 bases and J by 0 bases, with 15 bases left in between. The CDR3 loop reads CASSLGARAGMNTEAFF. In DNA, the CDR3 is TGTGCCAGCAGCTTGGGGGCCCGGGCGGGAATGAACACTGAAGCTTTCTTT.

Only a few counts were recorded for this clonotype. This chain connects TRBV27 to TRBJ2-7; weak D call: TRBD2 (6 bases). The CDR3 runs 15 residues. V lost 0 bases and J lost 0, with 9 bases in between. Germline loops: CDR1 MNHEY, CDR2 SMNVEV (reference sequence). The CDR3 loop is CASSLSAGLSYEQYF. The CDR3 DNA reads TGTGCCAGCAGTTTATCTGCGGGGCTCTCCTACGAGCAGTACTTC.

V and J are TRBV4-3 and TRBJ2-7, with D hard to call. V was trimmed by 0 bases and J by 5 bases, leaving 20 bases between them. In germline, CDR1 is LGHNA, CDR2 YSLEER. This CDR3 contains 17 residues. CDR3 bases: TGCGCCAGCAGCCAAGATCACGTAAACTTGGGGTTCCACGAGCAGTACTTC. This gives the protein CASSQDHVNLGFHEQYF.

This clonotype was counted many times. This rearrangement joins TRBV20-1 to TRBJ1-6, with D tentatively TRBD1 (5 bases). V lost 5 bases and J lost 7, with 15 bases in between. The CDR3 spans 14 residues. Germline CDR1 is DFQATT and CDR2 is SNEGSKA (reference sequence). The CDR3 DNA reads TGCAGTGCTCTTACCAGGGTGGGGAATTCACCCCTCCACTTT. Translated: CSALTRVGNSPLHF.

This clonotype was seen only a few times. This CDR3 is CASRPGTGLNEQFF. In nucleotides, the CDR3 is TGTGCCAGCAGGCCCGGGACAGGGCTAAATGAGCAGTTCTTC. The chain couples TRBV7-8 to TRBJ2-1, with TRBD1 matching over 9 bases. The V gene's germline CDR1 is SGHVS and CDR2 FQNEAQ. V shed 6 bases and J 7 bases; nucleotides not matched to a gene: 7. The length of the CDR3 is 14 residues.

The rearrangement links TRBV5-1 to TRBJ2-5; tentatively, D is TRBD2 (5 bases). Germline V lookup: CDR1 SGHRS, CDR2 YFSETQ. The CDR3 contains 13 residues. V was shortened by 4 bases and J by 5 bases, with 12 bases between the two germline ends. CDR3 residues: CASSQRVGETQYF. The CDR3 DNA reads as TGCGCCAGCAGCCAGAGGGTCGGGGAGACCCAGTACTTC.

The table lists this clonotype with a few counts. This chain connects TRBV30 to TRBJ2-1; D possibly matches TRBD1 or TRBD2 (5 bases each). The length of the CDR3 is 13 residues. The ends were cut back, 2 bases at V and 4 bases at J, with 9 bases in the middle. Germline CDR1 and CDR2: GTSNPN and SVGIG (reference sequence). For the CDR3, the DNA is TGTGCCTGGAGTAGGGACCCTTACAATGAGCAGTTCTTC. This gives the protein CAWSRDPYNEQFF.

This clonotype was counted only a few times. The chain carries TRBV10-3 and TRBJ1-2, with D unresolved. The V gene lost 4 bases and the J gene lost 2 bases, with 17 bases spanning the gap. This CDR3 spans 16 amino acids. Germline lookup yields CDR1 ENHRY and CDR2 SYGVKD. CDR3 sequence (DNA): TGTGCCATCAGTGCCCTGGGTGAGGCCACCAACTATGGCTACACCTTC. Translated, it gives CAISALGEATNYGYTF.

The rearrangement joins TRBV11-2 to TRBJ1-6; TRBD1 matches at 7 bases. J lost 10 bases, V lost 6 bases, and 12 bases had no gene match. This CDR3 contains 15 residues. Germline values: CDR1 SGHAT, CDR2 FQNNGV. In DNA, the CDR3 is TGTGCCAGCAGTTACGAGGGGGCGGTTGGATCACCCCTCCACTTT. Translation gives CASSYEGAVGSPLHF.

At least ten counts were recorded for this clonotype. The chain recombines TRBV20-1 with TRBJ2-1, with D unresolved. Germline lookup yields CDR1 DFQATT and CDR2 SNEGSKA (reference sequence). The CDR3 is made up of 12 amino acids. Trimming took off 3 bases at V and 8 bases at J, with 11 bases between the two ends. This CDR3 reads CSASGGIDEQFF. CDR3 sequence (DNA): TGCAGTGCTAGCGGTGGTATAGATGAGCAGTTCTTC.

Only one count was recorded for this clonotype. The chain uses TRBV29-1 and TRBJ2-7, with D possibly being TRBD1 (5 bases). Trimming took 5 bases from V and 5 from J, leaving 16 bases between them. Germline V CDR1 and CDR2: SQVTM, ANQGSEA. There are 13 residues in the CDR3. The CDR3 DNA is TGCAGCGTTCTGAGCAGGGTCCCTCACGAGCAGTACTTC. Translation: CSVLSRVPHEQYF.

The chain carries TRBV25-1 and TRBJ2-5; D gene ambiguous. Trimming shortened V by 4 bases and J by 2 bases, and 11 bases separated the two germline ends. This CDR3 spans 14 amino acids. Looked up from germline, CDR1 is MGHDK and CDR2 is SYGVNS. The CDR3 sequence: CASSAPGQQETQYF. The CDR3 bases are TGTGCCAGCAGTGCCCCAGGTCAGCAAGAGACCCAGTACTTC. Supplemented by reference TRBV25-1 and TRBJ2-5, the full variable domain reads EADIYQTPRYLVIGTGKKITLECSQTMGHDKMYWYQQDPGMELHLIHYSYGVNSTEKGDLSSESTVSRIRTEHFPLTLESARPSHTSQYLCASSAPGQQETQYFGPGTRLLVL.

This clonotype showed up just a few times. The chain carries TRBV5-1 and TRBJ1-4; 7 nucleotides agree with TRBD1. Germline V gene lookup returns CDR1 SGHRS and CDR2 YFSETQ. J lost 13 bases, V lost 0 bases, and 15 bases had no gene match. This CDR3 contains 16 residues. This chain's CDR3 is CASSLGRGQPHTGLFF. CDR3 nucleotides: TGCGCCAGCAGCTTGGGAAGGGGACAGCCTCATACCGGACTGTTTTTT.

This clonotype was seen a few times. This chain connects TRBV6-1 to TRBJ1-1, with TRBD1 identical over 7 bases. The CDR3 consists of 17 residues. Trimming removed 6 bases from V and 5 bases from J; junction bases left unmatched: 18. CDR1 is MNHNS, CDR2 SASEGT, per germline. Here the CDR3 reads CASRKWGQSLGETEAFF. The CDR3 nucleotides are TGTGCCAGCAGAAAATGGGGACAGTCCCTAGGCGAGACTGAAGCTTTCTTT.

Ten or more counts support this clonotype. The chain links TRBV2 to TRBJ2-3, with D unclear. This CDR3 has 14 amino acids. V gave up 4 bases and J gave up 1 base, with 9 bases separating them. Germline CDR1 and CDR2: SNHLY and FYNNEI. As DNA, the CDR3 is TGTGCCAGCAGTGGGGGTTGGGGCACAGATACGCAGTATTTT. The encoded protein is CASSGGWGTDTQYF.

This clonotype has at least ten counts. CDR3 region: CASSQLPGENTEAFF. The CDR3 nucleotides read TGCGCCAGCAGCCAATTACCAGGGGAGAACACTGAAGCTTTCTTT. This chain connects TRBV4-3 to TRBJ1-1, with D possibly being TRBD1 (6 bases). V lost 2 bases and J 1 base, leaving 11 bases between the germline ends. This CDR3 contains 15 residues. Germline assignment: CDR1 LGHNA and CDR2 YSLEER.